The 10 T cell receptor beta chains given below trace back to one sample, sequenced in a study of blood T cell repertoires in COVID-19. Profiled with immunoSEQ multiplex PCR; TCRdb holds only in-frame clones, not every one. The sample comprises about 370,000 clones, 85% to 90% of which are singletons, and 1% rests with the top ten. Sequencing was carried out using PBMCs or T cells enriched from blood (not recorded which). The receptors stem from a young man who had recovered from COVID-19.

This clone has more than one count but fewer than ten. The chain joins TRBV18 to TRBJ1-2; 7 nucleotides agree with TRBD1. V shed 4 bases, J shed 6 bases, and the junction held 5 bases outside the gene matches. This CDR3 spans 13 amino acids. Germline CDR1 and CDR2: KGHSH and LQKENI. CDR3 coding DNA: TGTGCCAGCTCACAAACCACAGGGGATGGCTACACCTTC. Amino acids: CASSQTTGDGYTF.

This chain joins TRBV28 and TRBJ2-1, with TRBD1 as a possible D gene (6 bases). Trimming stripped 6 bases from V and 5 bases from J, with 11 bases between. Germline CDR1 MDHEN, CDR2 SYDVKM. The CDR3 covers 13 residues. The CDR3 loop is CASSVGQNNEQFF. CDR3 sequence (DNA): TGTGCCAGCAGCGTCGGACAGAACAATGAGCAGTTCTTC.

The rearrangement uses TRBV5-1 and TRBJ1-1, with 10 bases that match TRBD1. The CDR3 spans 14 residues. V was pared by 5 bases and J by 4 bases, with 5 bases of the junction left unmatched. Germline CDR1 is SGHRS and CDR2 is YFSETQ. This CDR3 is CASSSRTGGTEAFF. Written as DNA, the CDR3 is TGCGCCAGCAGTTCTCGGACAGGGGGCACTGAAGCTTTCTTT.

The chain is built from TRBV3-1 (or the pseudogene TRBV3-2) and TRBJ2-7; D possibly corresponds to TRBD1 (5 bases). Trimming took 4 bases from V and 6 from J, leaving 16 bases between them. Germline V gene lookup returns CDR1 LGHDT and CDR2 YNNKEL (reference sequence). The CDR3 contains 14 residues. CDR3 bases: TGTGCCAGCAGCCCCCGGGCCCCAGGGCGCGAGCAGTACTTC. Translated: CASSPRAPGREQYF.

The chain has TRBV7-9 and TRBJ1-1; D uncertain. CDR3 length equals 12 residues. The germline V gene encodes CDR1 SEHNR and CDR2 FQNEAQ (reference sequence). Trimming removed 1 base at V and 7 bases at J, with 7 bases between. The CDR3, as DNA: TGTGCCAGCAGCTTAGGGCCAGGTGAAGCTTTCTTT. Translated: CASSLGPGEAFF.

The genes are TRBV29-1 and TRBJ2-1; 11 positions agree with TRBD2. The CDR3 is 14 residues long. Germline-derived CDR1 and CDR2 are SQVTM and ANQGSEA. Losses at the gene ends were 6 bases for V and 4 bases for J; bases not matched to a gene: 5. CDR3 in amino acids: CSVLTSGAYNEQFF. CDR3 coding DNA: TGCAGCGTCCTGACTAGCGGGGCTTACAATGAGCAGTTCTTC.

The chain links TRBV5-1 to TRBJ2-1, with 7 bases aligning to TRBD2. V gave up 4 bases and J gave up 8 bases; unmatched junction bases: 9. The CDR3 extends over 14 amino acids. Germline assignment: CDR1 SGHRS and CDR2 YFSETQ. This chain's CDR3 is CASSAGLPGHEQFF. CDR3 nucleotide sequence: TGCGCCAGCAGCGCGGGACTACCCGGGCATGAGCAGTTCTTC.

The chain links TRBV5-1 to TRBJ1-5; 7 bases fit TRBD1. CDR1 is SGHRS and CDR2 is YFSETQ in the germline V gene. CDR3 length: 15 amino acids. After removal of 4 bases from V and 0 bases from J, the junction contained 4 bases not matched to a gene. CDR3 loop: CASSLGQHSNQPQHF. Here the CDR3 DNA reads TGCGCCAGCAGCCTGGGACAGCATAGCAATCAGCCCCAGCATTTT. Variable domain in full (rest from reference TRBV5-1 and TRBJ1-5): KAGVTQTPRYLIKTRGQQVTLSCSPISGHRSVSWYQQTPGQGLQFLFEYFSETQRNKGNFPGRFSGRQFSNSRSEMNVSTLELGDSALYLCASSLGQHSNQPQHFGDGTRLSIL.

The CDR3 protein is CASSLDGVNYEQYF. CDR3 in DNA: TGTGCCAGCAGCTTGGACGGGGTGAACTACGAGCAGTACTTC. The chain carries TRBV7-9 and TRBJ2-7, with TRBD2 as a possible D gene (5 bases). The CDR3 sequence is 14 residues long. CDR1 is SEHNR and CDR2 is FQNEAQ in the germline V gene (reference sequence). Trimming removed 3 bases from V and 3 bases from J, with 12 bases in between.

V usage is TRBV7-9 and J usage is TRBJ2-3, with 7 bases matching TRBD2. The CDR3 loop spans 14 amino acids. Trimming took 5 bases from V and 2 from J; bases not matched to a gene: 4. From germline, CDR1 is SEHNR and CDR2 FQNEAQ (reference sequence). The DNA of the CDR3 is TGTGCCAGCAGCAAACGGGAGGTCACAGATACGCAGTATTTT. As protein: CASSKREVTDTQYF.